Below, 27 T cell receptor beta chains from the same sample are listed, as sequenced in a study of blood T cell repertoires in COVID-19. TCRdb's copy holds only in-frame clones and misses some; the assay was immunoSEQ multiplex PCR. The repertoire has 470,000 or so clones, roughly 90% of them found once; the top ten carry roughly 4.3%. Sequencing was performed on peripheral blood. These receptors were taken from a woman aged 25 to 45 with acute or convalescent COVID-19.

The chain joins TRBV21-1 to TRBJ1-1; the DNA was not compared with TRBD1, the D call given in the table. TRBV21-1 is annotated as a pseudogene. This CDR3 region has 15 residues. CDR3: CASSKLPSTNTEAFF. CDR3 coding DNA: TGTGCCAGCAGCAAGCTCCCCAGTACGAACACTGAAGCTTTCTTT.

CDR3 in DNA: TGCGCCAGCAGCTTGGCCTCCGAGTCCTACGAGCAGTACTTC. It translates to CASSLASESYEQYF. The chain uses TRBV5-1 and TRBJ2-7; D call uncertain. Germline V gene data show CDR1 as SGHRS and CDR2 as YFSETQ. Trimming removed 0 bases from V and 1 base from J, with 8 bases in between. This CDR3 comprises 14 residues.

This chain joins TRBV5-1 and TRBJ1-1, with D unclear. Per the germline V gene, CDR1 is SGHRS and CDR2 is YFSETQ. The CDR3 covers 15 residues. V gave up 4 bases and J gave up 1 base, with 14 bases separating them. CDR3 sequence (DNA): TGCGCCAGCAGCCGAGAGGGCCAAAGGAACACTGAAGCTTTCTTT. It translates to CASSREGQRNTEAFF.

J is TRBJ1-1 and V is TRBV30, with D perhaps matching TRBD1 (6 bases). V dropped 0 bases and J dropped 6 bases, with 14 bases sitting between them. CDR1 and CDR2 (germline): GTSNPN, SVGIG (reference sequence). The length of the CDR3 is 14 residues. The CDR3 region is CAWSVSQGLAEAFF. In DNA form, the CDR3 reads TGTGCCTGGAGTGTATCGCAGGGGCTGGCTGAAGCTTTCTTT.

This CDR3 reads CAWRGQGAGANVLTF. The CDR3 nucleotides read TGTGCCTGGAGGGGCCAGGGGGCTGGGGCCAACGTCCTGACTTTC. The chain links TRBV30 to TRBJ2-6, with 7 bases lining up with TRBD1. Per the germline V gene, CDR1 is GTSNPN and CDR2 is SVGIG (reference sequence). The CDR3 is made up of 15 amino acids. V was pared by 3 bases and J by 2 bases, with 4 bases of the junction left unmatched.

This chain links TRBV7-2 with TRBJ1-5, with D unresolved. V was clipped by 0 bases and J by 8 bases, with 8 bases between them. CDR3 size: 13 residues. CDR1 and CDR2 from the germline V gene are SGHTA and FQGNSA. The CDR3 region has the DNA TGTGCCAGCAGCTTAGCGACGGAGGAGCCCCAGCATTTT. It encodes CASSLATEEPQHF. The variable domain in full, with the rest retrieved from reference TRBV7-2 and TRBJ1-5, is GAGVSQSPSNKVTEKGKDVELRCDPISGHTALYWYRQSLGQGLEFLIYFQGNSAPDKSGLPSDRFSAERTGGSVSTLTIQRTQQEDSAVYLCASSLATEEPQHFGDGTRLSIL.

V gene TRBV6-5 combines with J gene TRBJ2-1, with D perhaps matching TRBD2 (5 bases). The CDR3 is made up of 15 amino acids. Germline CDR1 MNHEY, CDR2 SVGAGI. The germline V and J ends were trimmed by 7 bases and 6 bases, with 19 bases remaining between them. The DNA for the CDR3 is TGTGCCAGCACTATGCGGCGCGGGCCGGGCAATGAGCAGTTCTTC. It translates to CASTMRRGPGNEQFF.

The chain couples TRBV30 to TRBJ2-2; 11 nucleotides agree with TRBD2. The J segment lost 1 base and the V segment lost 2 bases, leaving 12 bases of the junction unmatched. This CDR3 region has 19 residues. CDR1 is GTSNPN, CDR2 SVGIG, per germline (reference sequence). The CDR3, as DNA: TGTGCCTGGAGTCTAATGGGGGGACTAGCGGATGTGAACACCGGGGAGCTGTTTTTT. Amino acid sequence: CAWSLMGGLADVNTGELFF.

The rearrangement joins TRBV12-5 to TRBJ1-1; the D is unclear. The CDR3 length is 14 residues. The germline V gene has CDR1 LGHNT and CDR2 FRNRAP. V dropped 2 bases and J dropped 1 base, with 8 bases sitting between them. CDR3 protein: CASGLSAGNTEAFF. DNA of the CDR3: TGTGCTAGTGGTTTGTCCGCCGGGAACACTGAAGCTTTCTTT.

This clone occurred once. The CDR3 nucleotides read TGTGCCAGCAGGGGGCTAAACACTGAAGCTTTCTTT. Its translation is CASRGLNTEAFF. The rearrangement joins TRBV3-1 (or the pseudogene TRBV3-2) to TRBJ1-1; D possibly corresponds to TRBD1 (5 bases). The germline V gene encodes CDR1 LGHDT and CDR2 YNNKEL (reference sequence). There are 12 residues in the CDR3. V dropped 6 bases and J dropped 2 bases, with 7 bases sitting between them.

The J gene is TRBJ2-7, the V gene TRBV27; 8 bases agree with TRBD2. After removal of 10 bases from V and 6 bases from J, the junction contained 11 bases not matched to a gene. Germline CDR1 MNHEY, CDR2 SMNVEV (reference sequence). The CDR3 runs 13 residues. The CDR3 DNA follows: TGTGCCACGAGCCGGGGCGGGGGGTTCGAGCAGTACTTC. Translation gives CATSRGGGFEQYF.

CDR3 DNA: TGTGCCAGCAGCCCGGGGGGCAGCTACAATGAGCAGTTCTTC. Translating it yields CASSPGGSYNEQFF. This sequence joins TRBV5-5 and TRBJ2-1; TRBD2 might be the D (7 bases). This CDR3 spans 14 amino acids. CDR1 SGHKS and CDR2 YYEKEE come from the germline V gene (reference sequence). Between the trimmed V and J ends, which lost 4 bases and 3 bases, there was a span of 11 bases.

The chain uses TRBV7-3 and TRBJ2-1; 7 bases match TRBD2. With 2 bases clipped from V and 2 bases from J, the junction kept 3 bases outside the gene matches. Germline loops: CDR1 SGHTA, CDR2 FQGTGA. This CDR3 has 15 amino acids. CDR3 DNA sequence: TGTGCCAGCAGCTTACGACGGGGGGCCTACAATGAGCAGTTCTTC. It encodes CASSLRRGAYNEQFF.

The V gene is TRBV29-1, the J gene TRBJ1-2; TRBD1 matches at 8 bases. CDR3 length equals 12 residues. Trimming took 5 bases from V and 4 from J; bases not matched to a gene: 3. From germline, CDR1 is SQVTM and CDR2 ANQGSEA. CDR3 sequence reads: CSVQGAGYGYTF. The CDR3 bases are TGCAGCGTTCAGGGGGCTGGCTATGGCTACACCTTC.

The chain is built from TRBV4-2 and TRBJ2-1; 7 bases are shared with TRBD2. The V and J ends lost 1 base and 8 bases, in that order; junction bases with no gene match: 11. Per the germline V gene, CDR1 is LGHNA and CDR2 is YNFKEQ. CDR3 length equals 16 residues. CDR3 coding DNA: TGTGCCAGCAGCCAAGTGGCTAGCGGAAAGTGGGATGAGCAGTTCTTC. Translated, it gives CASSQVASGKWDEQFF.

The chain employs TRBV18 and TRBJ1-5; D unclear. The CDR3 has 17 residues. The germline V and J ends were trimmed by 0 bases and 5 bases, with 17 bases remaining between them. Germline CDR1 and CDR2: KGHSH and LQKENI. The DNA for the CDR3 is TGTGCCAGCTCACCACCGTCGAGAGGAGGTACCGATCAGCCCCAGCATTTT. Its protein product is CASSPPSRGGTDQPQHF.

The rearrangement uses TRBV18 and TRBJ1-3; unclear D gene. Trimming removed 3 bases from V and 3 bases from J, with 9 bases in between. CDR1 is KGHSH and CDR2 is LQKENI in the germline V gene. This CDR3 region has 14 residues. The CDR3 region is CASSPVADGNTIYF. The CDR3 nucleotides are TGTGCCAGCTCACCTGTGGCGGATGGAAACACCATATATTTT.

DNA of the CDR3: TGTGCCAGCAGTTTAGGGTCGGGACAGGGGGCTACAAATGAGCAGTTCTTC. Translated: CASSLGSGQGATNEQFF. The chain links TRBV28 to TRBJ2-1; TRBD1 agrees at 12 bases. The CDR3 is 17 amino acids. From germline, CDR1 is MDHEN and CDR2 SYDVKM. J was trimmed by 7 bases and V by 2 bases; bases with no gene match: 9.

CDR3 coding DNA: TGTGCCAGCAGTTATACCGGGGGGAATGGCTACACCTTC. This sequence encodes CASSYTGGNGYTF. The chain joins TRBV6-5 to TRBJ1-2; TRBD1 is a possible D gene (5 bases). Germline V CDR1 and CDR2: MNHEY, SVGAGI. This CDR3 is 13 amino acids long. The V end was cut by 3 bases, the J end by 6 bases, with 11 bases between.

The chain combines TRBV5-5 with TRBJ2-7; TRBD2 matches at 11 bases. V dropped 0 bases and J dropped 0; count of bases not matched to a gene: 8. The CDR3 covers 18 residues. Germline V CDR1 and CDR2: SGHKS, YYEKEE (reference sequence). CDR3 DNA: TGTGCCAGCAGCTTGGGGCTAGCGGGGGGTCCTCTCTCCTACGAGCAGTACTTC. It codes for CASSLGLAGGPLSYEQYF.

The chain employs TRBV24-1 and TRBJ2-7, with a possible D match to TRBD2 (5 bases). The CDR3 totals 13 residues. The germline CDR1 and CDR2 sequences are KGHDR and SFDVKD. Trimming stripped 4 bases from V and 6 bases from J, with 12 bases between. DNA for the CDR3: TGTGCCACCAGTGACCACGGACGGGGCGAGCAGTACTTC. Translated, it gives CATSDHGRGEQYF.

This clone was recorded once. The chain carries TRBV7-9 and TRBJ1-1; weak D call: TRBD1 (5 bases). CDR1 is SEHNR, CDR2 FQNEAQ, per germline (reference sequence). The CDR3 runs to 14 residues. The V and J ends lost 3 bases and 4 bases respectively, with 12 bases between them. In DNA form, the CDR3 reads TGTGCCAGCAGCTTGTCCAGGGTCCGCACTGAAGCTTTCTTT. Protein sequence: CASSLSRVRTEAFF.

V and J are TRBV27 and TRBJ2-1; 7 bases agree with TRBD2. This CDR3 comprises 16 residues. In germline, CDR1 is MNHEY, CDR2 SMNVEV (reference sequence). V lost 2 bases, J lost 7 bases, and 11 bases stayed unmatched. The CDR3 bases are TGTGCCAGCAGTTTAAGAAGGCTAGCGGTGGGGAATGAGCAGTTCTTC. The encoded protein is CASSLRRLAVGNEQFF.

The chain combines TRBV7-2 with TRBJ2-5; 9 bases fit TRBD2. Germline loops: CDR1 SGHTA, CDR2 FQGNSA. The V segment lost 5 bases and the J segment 5 bases; nucleotides outside the gene matches: 9. This CDR3 is 15 amino acids long. The CDR3 spells CASSAGLAVLETQYF. The CDR3 bases are TGTGCCAGCAGCGCGGGACTAGCAGTTTTGGAGACCCAGTACTTC. Full variable domain (missing parts from reference TRBV7-2 and TRBJ2-5): GAGVSQSPSNKVTEKGKDVELRCDPISGHTALYWYRQSLGQGLEFLIYFQGNSAPDKSGLPSDRFSAERTGGSVSTLTIQRTQQEDSAVYLCASSAGLAVLETQYFGPGTRLLVL.

The V call is TRBV11-1, the J call TRBJ2-5, with a possible D match to TRBD1 (6 bases). CDR1 and CDR2 (germline): SGHAT, FQDESV (reference sequence). The CDR3 covers 16 residues. V was pared by 0 bases and J by 5 bases, with 16 bases between. The DNA of the CDR3 is TGTGCCAGCAGCTTAGCGCGTCAGGGACATTGGGAGACCCAGTACTTC. Encoded protein: CASSLARQGHWETQYF. Full variable domain (missing parts from reference TRBV11-1 and TRBJ2-5): EAEVAQSPRYKITEKSQAVAFWCDPISGHATLYWYRQILGQGPELLVQFQDESVVDDSQLPKDRFSAERLKGVDSTLKIQPAELGDSAMYLCASSLARQGHWETQYFGPGTRLLVL.

The chain couples TRBV11-3 to TRBJ2-2; 7 bases are shared with TRBD1. The CDR3 consists of 13 residues. V shed 4 bases, J shed 5 bases, and the junction held 1 base outside the gene matches. In germline, CDR1 is SGHNT, CDR2 YENEEA. The CDR3 is CASSYRGTGELFF. CDR3 coding DNA: TGTGCCAGCAGCTACAGGGGTACCGGGGAGCTGTTTTTT. Variable domain in full (rest from reference TRBV11-3 and TRBJ2-2): EAGVVQSPRYKIIEKKQPVAFWCNPISGHNTLYWYLQNLGQGPELLIRYENEEAVDDSQLPKDRFSAERLKGVDSTLKIQPAELGDSAVYLCASSYRGTGELFFGEGSRLTVL.

This clone was seen only once. The V and J genes are TRBV29-1 and TRBJ1-2; no reliable D call. The ends were cut back, 4 bases at V and 0 bases at J, with 6 bases in the middle. This CDR3 comprises 12 residues. Germline CDR1 reads SQVTM; CDR2 reads ANQGSEA. The chain's CDR3 is CSVAQANYGYTF. For the CDR3, the DNA is TGCAGCGTTGCCCAGGCTAACTATGGCTACACCTTC.